Listed below are T cell receptor beta chains from one sample, sequenced in a study of PD-1 blockade in classical Hodgkin lymphoma. The data were produced by immunoSEQ multiplex PCR, yet TCRdb's version contains in-frame clones alone and is incomplete. The table lists approximately 27,000 clones, 85% to 90% of them singletons, with just under 2.5% in the top ten. The sequenced sample was peripheral blood mononuclear cells (PBMCs), obtained at baseline. These receptor sequences come from a human donor with classical Hodgkin lymphoma. CDR3s include the opening cysteine and the closing phenylalanine or tryptophan. A D gene is named only where the DNA matches it firmly. Clone size is not always given. Where it is, it says once, few, many or a class for expanded clones.

J gene: TRBJ1-2
V gene: TRBV18
clone size: few
D gene: NA
CDR3 protein: CASSPEGSYGYTF
CDR3 DNA: TGTGCCAGCTCACCAGAGGGGTCCTATGGCTACACCTTC

J gene: TRBJ1-1
V gene: TRBV6-5
clone size: NA
D gene: NA
CDR3 protein: CASRSPGRMNTEAFF
CDR3 DNA: TGTGCCAGCAGAAGTCCTGGACGGATGAACACTGAAGCTTTCTTT

J gene: TRBJ2-3
V gene: TRBV5-1
clone size: NA
D gene: NA
CDR3 protein: CASSITDTQYF
CDR3 DNA: TGCGCCAGCAGTATCACAGATACGCAGTATTTT

J gene: TRBJ2-7
V gene: TRBV7-9
clone size: once
D gene: NA
CDR3 protein: CASSFRGGSYEQYF
CDR3 DNA: TGTGCCAGCAGCTTTAGAGGGGGCTCCTACGAGCAGTACTTC

J gene: TRBJ1-2
V gene: TRBV7-9
clone size: NA
D gene: NA
CDR3 protein: CASSPQGRDYGYTF
CDR3 DNA: TGTGCCAGCAGCCCGCAGGGTAGGGACTATGGCTACACCTTC

J gene: TRBJ2-5
V gene: TRBV6-5
clone size: NA
D gene: NA
CDR3 protein: CASSYSSGVRTQYF
CDR3 DNA: TGTGCCAGCAGTTACTCGTCCGGGGTTAGGACCCAGTACTTC

J gene: TRBJ1-2
V gene: TRBV5-1
clone size: NA
D gene: NA
CDR3 protein: CASSLGQVDYGYTF
CDR3 DNA: TGCGCCAGCAGCTTGGGGCAGGTAGATTATGGCTACACCTTC

J gene: TRBJ2-1
V gene: TRBV7-8
clone size: NA
D gene: NA
CDR3 protein: CASSLEGWGEQFF
CDR3 DNA: TGTGCCAGCAGCTTAGAGGGCTGGGGGGAGCAGTTCTTC

J gene: TRBJ2-3
V gene: TRBV6-6
clone size: few
D gene: NA
CDR3 protein: CASSSHSPTDTQYF
CDR3 DNA: TGTGCCAGCAGTTCCCATTCTCCCACAGATACGCAGTATTTT

J gene: TRBJ1-2
V gene: TRBV7-8
clone size: NA
D gene: NA
CDR3 protein: CASSLGAGGGYTF
CDR3 DNA: TGTGCCAGCAGCCTGGGGGCGGGGGGCGGCTACACCTTC